The 18 T cell receptor beta chains in this list originate from one sample, sequenced in a study of cytomegalovirus exposure and HLA in healthy donors. The study ran its PCR with 60 Vbeta and 13 Jbeta primers. Assay: immunoSEQ multiplex PCR; the TCRdb copy retains only in-frame clones and omits some. The sample lists some 190,000 clones; roughly 80% were seen once. Sequencing input: PBMCs. The receptors were sampled from a woman aged 25 to 45 in good health and CMV-seropositive.

This clone was observed a few times. The rearrangement joins TRBV25-1 to TRBJ1-4; TRBD1 is a possible D gene (5 bases). Trimming removed 6 bases at V and 9 bases at J, with 11 bases between. The CDR3 has 12 residues. Germline CDR1 and CDR2: MGHDK and SYGVNS. The CDR3 is CASRTGGKKLFF. In DNA, the CDR3 is TGTGCCAGCAGGACGGGGGGAAAAAAACTGTTTTTT.

Points on this clone: The same CDR3 can be traced to other DNA sequences in this sample. The chain is built from TRBV5-1 and TRBJ2-1, with D perhaps matching TRBD2 (5 bases). The V and J ends lost 0 bases and 7 bases respectively, with 5 bases between them. This CDR3 spans 12 amino acids. The germline V gene encodes CDR1 SGHRS and CDR2 YFSETQ. CDR3 nucleotide sequence: TGCGCCAGCAGCTTGGGAGGGAATGAGCAGTTCTTC. Amino acids: CASSLGGNEQFF.

This clone was detected once. V usage is TRBV27 and J usage is TRBJ2-7, with D maybe TRBD1 (5 bases). Germline CDR1 MNHEY, CDR2 SMNVEV (reference sequence). The CDR3 runs 17 residues. The V and J ends lost 6 bases and 0 bases respectively, with 21 bases between them. CDR3 sequence: CASSNTKRQLGSYEQYF. CDR3 sequence (DNA): TGTGCCAGCAGCAATACTAAAAGACAGCTCGGCTCCTACGAGCAGTACTTC.

This chain connects TRBV6-6 to TRBJ2-7; TRBD1 agrees at 12 bases. The assigned J gene may be wrong: the sequence end matches TRBJ2-5 better. Germline V gene lookup returns CDR1 MNHNY and CDR2 SVGAGI (reference sequence). The CDR3 runs 15 residues. The chain's CDR3 is CASRRPGQGARTQYF. DNA for the CDR3: TGTGCCAGCAGGAGACCGGGACAGGGGGCTCGGACCCAGTACTTC.

This clone was recorded a few times. J is TRBJ1-1 and V is TRBV12-5; possible D gene TRBD1, 5 bases. Germline values: CDR1 LGHNT, CDR2 FRNRAP. This CDR3 comprises 16 residues. V shed 8 bases and J shed 1 base, with 20 bases lying between them. CDR3 residues: CASSYLTPGKNTEAFF. The CDR3 bases are TGTGCTAGTTCATACCTAACCCCAGGGAAGAACACTGAAGCTTTCTTT.

This chain joins TRBV9 and TRBJ2-1, with 11 nucleotides matching TRBD1. Germline assignment: CDR1 SGDLS and CDR2 YYNGEE. Germline trimming cut 4 bases from V and 9 bases from J; bases unmatched to any gene: 9. There are 15 residues in the CDR3. CDR3 sequence: CASSTSPGQGGEQFF. CDR3 nucleotides: TGTGCCAGCAGCACTTCTCCGGGACAGGGGGGTGAGCAGTTCTTC.

The rearrangement joins TRBV18 to TRBJ2-5; perhaps TRBD2 as D (6 bases). The CDR3 covers 15 residues. V lost 3 bases, J lost 0 bases, and 11 bases lay in between. Germline V gives CDR1 KGHSH, CDR2 LQKENI. The CDR3 region is CASSPSRGYQETQYF. Here the CDR3 DNA reads TGTGCCAGCTCACCTAGTCGGGGGTACCAAGAGACCCAGTACTTC.

The gene calls are TRBV5-8 and TRBJ2-7; D may be TRBD2 (5 bases). Trimming cost V 2 bases and J 7 bases, with 10 bases left between them. Germline values: CDR1 SGHTS, CDR2 YDEGEE. The CDR3 has 12 amino acids. CDR3 nucleotides: TGTGCCAGCAGCTTTGGACCGGGGGAGCAGTACTTC. Translating it yields CASSFGPGEQYF.

The rearrangement links TRBV9 to TRBJ2-1; D is perhaps TRBD2 (6 bases). The CDR3 is 16 amino acids. V shed 4 bases and J shed 8 bases, with 22 bases lying between them. Germline assignment: CDR1 SGDLS and CDR2 YYNGEE. CDR3 protein: CASSPKPVREPDEQFF. CDR3 sequence (DNA): TGTGCCAGCAGCCCAAAACCGGTACGGGAGCCGGATGAGCAGTTCTTC.

V usage is TRBV7-8 and J usage is TRBJ2-1; 7 nucleotides agree with TRBD1. Germline CDR1 is SGHVS and CDR2 is FQNEAQ. The CDR3 length is 15 residues. J was trimmed by 0 bases and V by 3 bases; bases with no gene match: 2. The CDR3 reads CASSLDRSSYNEQFF. CDR3 in DNA: TGTGCCAGCAGCTTGGACAGGAGCTCCTACAATGAGCAGTTCTTC.

This chain links TRBV5-1 with TRBJ2-5, with 7 bases that match TRBD2. The J call may be incorrect, as the DNA end agrees better with TRBJ2-7. CDR3 size: 13 residues. Germline CDR1 SGHRS, CDR2 YFSETQ. The CDR3 protein is CASRLAQSYEQYF. Here the CDR3 DNA reads TGCGCCAGCAGACTAGCGCAATCCTACGAGCAGTACTTC.

The chain couples TRBV19 to TRBJ1-4, with D hard to call. The CDR3 spans 13 residues. Between the trimmed V and J ends, which lost 3 bases and 8 bases, there was a span of 10 bases. CDR1 and CDR2 from the germline V gene are LNHDA and SQIVND (reference sequence). This chain's CDR3 is CASSIVGGEKLFF. CDR3 sequence (DNA): TGTGCCAGTAGTATCGTCGGAGGAGAAAAACTGTTTTTT.

This chain joins TRBV5-6 and TRBJ2-1, with 10 nucleotides matching TRBD2. CDR1 is SGHDT and CDR2 is YYEEEE in the germline V gene. Germline trimming cut 2 bases from V and 4 bases from J; bases unmatched to any gene: 9. This CDR3 spans 17 amino acids. The CDR3 sequence is CASSLESWTSGYNEQFF. The CDR3, as DNA: TGTGCCAGCAGCTTAGAATCCTGGACTAGCGGTTACAATGAGCAGTTCTTC.

The chain couples TRBV6-6 to TRBJ1-1; 7 bases align to TRBD1. Germline CDR1 and CDR2: MNHNY and SVGAGI (reference sequence). V dropped 0 bases and J dropped 5; count of bases not matched to a gene: 3. The CDR3 spans 14 residues. CDR3 DNA sequence: TGTGCCAGCAGTTACTCGAACAGGGGAACTGAAGCTTTCTTT. As protein: CASSYSNRGTEAFF.

The gene calls are TRBV27 and TRBJ1-6; a weak D match, TRBD1 (6 bases). Trimming shortened V by 3 bases and J by 8 bases, and 11 bases separated the two germline ends. The CDR3 is 14 amino acids. Germline CDR1 and CDR2: MNHEY and SMNVEV (reference sequence). The CDR3 nucleotides are TGTGCCAGCAGTTTTCAGGGGATGGATTCACCCCTCCACTTT. Its translation is CASSFQGMDSPLHF.

V is TRBV2 and J is TRBJ2-3; 8 nucleotides line up with TRBD1. The ends lost 2 bases at V and 3 bases at J; junction bases unmatched: 10. CDR1 and CDR2 (germline): SNHLY, FYNNEI. CDR3 size: 17 residues. The CDR3 DNA reads TGTGCCAGCAGTGAAACTTTGACAGGGGTTATGACAGATACGCAGTATTTT. Translating it yields CASSETLTGVMTDTQYF.

The chain combines TRBV19 with TRBJ2-7, with 11 nucleotides matching TRBD1. J gave up 3 bases and V 3 bases, and 7 bases lay outside the gene matches. The CDR3 length is 16 residues. The germline V gene encodes CDR1 LNHDA and CDR2 SQIVND (reference sequence). The CDR3 is CASSMGQGGRFYEQYF. CDR3 sequence (DNA): TGTGCCAGTAGTATGGGACAGGGGGGCCGGTTCTACGAGCAGTACTTC.

The chain is built from TRBV4-1 and TRBJ1-2, with 8 bases that match TRBD1. Trimming at V came to 6 bases and at J to 8 bases, leaving 11 bases not matched to a gene. The CDR3 has 14 residues. Germline V lookup: CDR1 MGHRA, CDR2 YSYEKL. In DNA form, the CDR3 reads TGCGCCAGCAGGACTATAGGACAGGGAAAAGGCTACACCTTC. Residues: CASRTIGQGKGYTF.